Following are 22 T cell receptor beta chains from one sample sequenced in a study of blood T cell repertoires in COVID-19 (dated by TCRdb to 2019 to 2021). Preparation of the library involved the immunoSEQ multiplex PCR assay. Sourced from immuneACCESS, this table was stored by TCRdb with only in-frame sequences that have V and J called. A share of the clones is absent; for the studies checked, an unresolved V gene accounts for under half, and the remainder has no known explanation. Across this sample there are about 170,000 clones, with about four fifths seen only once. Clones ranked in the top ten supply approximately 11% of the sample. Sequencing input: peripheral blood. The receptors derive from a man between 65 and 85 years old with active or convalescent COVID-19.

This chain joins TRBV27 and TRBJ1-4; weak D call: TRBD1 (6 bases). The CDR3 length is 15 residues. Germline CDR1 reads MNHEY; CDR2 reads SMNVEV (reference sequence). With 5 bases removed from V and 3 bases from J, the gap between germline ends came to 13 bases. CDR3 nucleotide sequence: TGTGCCAGCAGTACTACAGGGAAAGCTAATGAAAAACTGTTTTTT. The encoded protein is CASSTTGKANEKLFF.

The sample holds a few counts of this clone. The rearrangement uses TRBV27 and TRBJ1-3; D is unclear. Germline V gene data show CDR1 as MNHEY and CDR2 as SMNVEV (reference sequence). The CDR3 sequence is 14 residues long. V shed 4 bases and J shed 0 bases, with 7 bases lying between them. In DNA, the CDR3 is TGTGCCAGCAGTTCCCGGGGCTCTGGAAACACCATATATTTT. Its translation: CASSSRGSGNTIYF.

The CDR3, as DNA: TGTGCCAGCAGTTATCGGTTTTTAGGCTCGGACAGGTTGGGTGAAGCTTTCTTT. Translating it yields CASSYRFLGSDRLGEAFF. The chain recombines TRBV6-2 or TRBV6-3 with TRBJ1-1; TRBD1 matches at 7 bases. Germline-derived CDR1 and CDR2 are MNHEY and SVGEGT. The CDR3 length is 18 residues. V trimming: 3 bases; J trimming: 7 bases; junction bases outside the gene matches: 20.

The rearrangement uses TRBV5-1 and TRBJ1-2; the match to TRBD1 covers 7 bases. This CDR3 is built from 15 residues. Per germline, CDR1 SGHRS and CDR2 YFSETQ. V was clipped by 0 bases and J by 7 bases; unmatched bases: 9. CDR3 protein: CASSLAGEGASGYTF. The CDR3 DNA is TGCGCCAGCAGCTTGGCCGGTGAGGGGGCAAGTGGCTACACCTTC.

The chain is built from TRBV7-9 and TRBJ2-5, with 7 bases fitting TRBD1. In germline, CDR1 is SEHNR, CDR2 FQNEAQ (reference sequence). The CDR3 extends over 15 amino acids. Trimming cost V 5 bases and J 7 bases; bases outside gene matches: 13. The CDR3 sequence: CASSRGDSRGGTQYF. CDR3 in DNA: TGTGCCAGCAGCCGAGGGGACAGCAGAGGGGGGACCCAGTACTTC. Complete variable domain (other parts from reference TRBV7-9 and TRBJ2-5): DTGVSQNPRHKITKRGQNVTFRCDPISEHNRLYWYRQTLGQGPEFLTYFQNEAQLEKSRLLSDRFSAERPKGSFSTLEIQRTEQGDSAMYLCASSRGDSRGGTQYFGPGTRLLVL.

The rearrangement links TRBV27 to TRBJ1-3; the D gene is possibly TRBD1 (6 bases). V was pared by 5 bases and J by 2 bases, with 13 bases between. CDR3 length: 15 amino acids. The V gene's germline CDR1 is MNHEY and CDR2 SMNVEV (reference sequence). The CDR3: CASSKGGFAGNTIYF. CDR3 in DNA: TGTGCCAGCAGTAAAGGGGGTTTTGCTGGAAACACCATATATTTT.

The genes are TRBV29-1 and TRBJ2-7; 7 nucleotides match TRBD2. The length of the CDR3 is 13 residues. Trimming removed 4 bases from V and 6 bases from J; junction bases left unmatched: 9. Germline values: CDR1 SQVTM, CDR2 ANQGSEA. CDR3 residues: CSVAVGGVAEQYF. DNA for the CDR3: TGCAGCGTTGCGGTGGGGGGGGTCGCCGAGCAGTACTTC.

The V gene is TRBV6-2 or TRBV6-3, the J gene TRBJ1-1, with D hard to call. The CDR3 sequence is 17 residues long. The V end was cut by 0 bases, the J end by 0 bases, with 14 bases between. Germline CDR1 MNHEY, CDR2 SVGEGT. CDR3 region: CASSYSSHTRLNTEAFF. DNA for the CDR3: TGTGCCAGCAGTTACTCGAGTCATACCAGGCTGAACACTGAAGCTTTCTTT.

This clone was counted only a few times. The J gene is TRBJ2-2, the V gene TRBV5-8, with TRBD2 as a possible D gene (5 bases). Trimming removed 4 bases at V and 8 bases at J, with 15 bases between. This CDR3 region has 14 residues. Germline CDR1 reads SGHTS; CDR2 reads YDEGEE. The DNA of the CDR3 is TGTGCCAGCAGCAGGACCCGATCGGGAGGGGAGCTGTTTTTT. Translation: CASSRTRSGGELFF.

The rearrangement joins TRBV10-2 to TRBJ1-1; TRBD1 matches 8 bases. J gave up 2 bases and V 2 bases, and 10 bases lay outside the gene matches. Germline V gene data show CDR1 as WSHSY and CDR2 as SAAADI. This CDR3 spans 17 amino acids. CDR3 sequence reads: CASSESRGRRGNTEAFF. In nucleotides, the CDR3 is TGCGCCAGCAGTGAGAGCAGGGGGCGGCGGGGAAACACTGAAGCTTTCTTT.

The CDR3 reads CASSSYYGGPRSSGETQYF. CDR3 DNA: TGTGCCAGCAGCTCATATTACGGAGGGCCACGCAGTTCAGGAGAGACCCAGTACTTC. The chain links TRBV7-9 to TRBJ2-5; tentative D call: TRBD2 (6 bases). The germline gives CDR1 SEHNR, CDR2 FQNEAQ (reference sequence). The CDR3 runs 19 residues. Trimming stripped 4 bases from V and 4 bases from J, with 28 bases between.

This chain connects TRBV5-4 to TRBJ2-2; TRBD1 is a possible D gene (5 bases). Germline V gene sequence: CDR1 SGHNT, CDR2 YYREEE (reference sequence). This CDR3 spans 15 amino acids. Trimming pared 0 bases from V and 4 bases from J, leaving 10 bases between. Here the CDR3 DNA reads TGTGCCAGCAGCTTGGCAGGGTCGGGCACCGGGGAGCTGTTTTTT. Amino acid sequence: CASSLAGSGTGELFF.

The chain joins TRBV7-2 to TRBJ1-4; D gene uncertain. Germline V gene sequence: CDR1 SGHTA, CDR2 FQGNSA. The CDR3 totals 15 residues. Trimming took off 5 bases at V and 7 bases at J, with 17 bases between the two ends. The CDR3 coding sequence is TGTGCCAGCAGCCCCAACGCGGGGTCGGGTGAAAAACTGTTTTTT. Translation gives CASSPNAGSGEKLFF.

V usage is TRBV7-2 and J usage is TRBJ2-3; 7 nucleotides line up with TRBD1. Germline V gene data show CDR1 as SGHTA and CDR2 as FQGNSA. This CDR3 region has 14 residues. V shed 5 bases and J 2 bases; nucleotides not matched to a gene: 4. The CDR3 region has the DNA TGTGCCAGCAGCGTTGGGACAGCCACAGATACGCAGTATTTT. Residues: CASSVGTATDTQYF. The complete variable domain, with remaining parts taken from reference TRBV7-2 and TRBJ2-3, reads GAGVSQSPSNKVTEKGKDVELRCDPISGHTALYWYRQSLGQGLEFLIYFQGNSAPDKSGLPSDRFSAERTGGSVSTLTIQRTQQEDSAVYLCASSVGTATDTQYFGPGTRLTVL.

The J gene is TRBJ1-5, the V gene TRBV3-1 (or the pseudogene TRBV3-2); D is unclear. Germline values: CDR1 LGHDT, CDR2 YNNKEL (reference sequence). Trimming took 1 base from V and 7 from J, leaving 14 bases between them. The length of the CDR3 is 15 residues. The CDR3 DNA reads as TGTGCCAGCAGCCAAGGTTTCGACGCGGGACAGCCCCAGCATTTT. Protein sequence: CASSQGFDAGQPQHF.

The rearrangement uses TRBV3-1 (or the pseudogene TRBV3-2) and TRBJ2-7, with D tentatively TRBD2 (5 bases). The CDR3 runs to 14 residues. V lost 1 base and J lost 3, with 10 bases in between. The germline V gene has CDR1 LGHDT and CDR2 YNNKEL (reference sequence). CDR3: CASSQGPGVYEQYF. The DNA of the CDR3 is TGTGCCAGCAGCCAAGGTCCCGGGGTCTACGAGCAGTACTTC.

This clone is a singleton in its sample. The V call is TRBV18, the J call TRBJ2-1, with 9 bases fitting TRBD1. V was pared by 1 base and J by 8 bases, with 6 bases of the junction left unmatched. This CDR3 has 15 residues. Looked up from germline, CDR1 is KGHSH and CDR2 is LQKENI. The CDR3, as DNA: TGTGCCAGCTCACCACGGACAGGGGCCCGTGATGAGCAGTTCTTC. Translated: CASSPRTGARDEQFF.

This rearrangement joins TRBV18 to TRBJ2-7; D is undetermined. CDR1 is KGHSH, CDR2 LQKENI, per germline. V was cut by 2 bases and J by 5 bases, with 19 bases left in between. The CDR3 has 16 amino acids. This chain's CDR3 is CASSPNTHVGLDEQYF. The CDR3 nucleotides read TGTGCCAGCTCACCAAATACCCACGTGGGCCTGGACGAGCAGTACTTC.

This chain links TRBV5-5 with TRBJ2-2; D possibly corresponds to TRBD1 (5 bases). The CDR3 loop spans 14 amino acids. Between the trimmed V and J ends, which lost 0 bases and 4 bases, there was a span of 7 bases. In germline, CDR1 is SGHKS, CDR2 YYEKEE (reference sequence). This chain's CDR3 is CASSLDRPTGELFF. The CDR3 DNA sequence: TGTGCCAGCAGCTTGGACAGGCCCACCGGGGAGCTGTTTTTT.

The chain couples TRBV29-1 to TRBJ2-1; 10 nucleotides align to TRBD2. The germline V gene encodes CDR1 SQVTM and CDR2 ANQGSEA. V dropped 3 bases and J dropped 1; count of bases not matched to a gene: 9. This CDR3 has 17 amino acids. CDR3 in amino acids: CSVEGLAGAPSYNEQFF. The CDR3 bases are TGCAGCGTTGAGGGTCTAGCGGGAGCCCCGTCCTACAATGAGCAGTTCTTC.

CDR3 nucleotide sequence: TGTGCCAGTAGTGACAGACGGAACACCGGGGAGCTGTTTTTT. As protein: CASSDRRNTGELFF. The V gene is TRBV19, the J gene TRBJ2-2; D possibly corresponds to TRBD1 (5 bases). This CDR3 region has 14 residues. Germline V gene data show CDR1 as LNHDA and CDR2 as SQIVND (reference sequence). Deletions cut 5 bases from V and 1 base from J, with 8 bases between.

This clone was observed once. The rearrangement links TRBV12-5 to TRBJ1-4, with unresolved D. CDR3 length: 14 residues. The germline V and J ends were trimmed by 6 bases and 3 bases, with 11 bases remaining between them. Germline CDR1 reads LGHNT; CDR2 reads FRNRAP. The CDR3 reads CASGHSGSNEKLFF. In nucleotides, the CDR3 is TGTGCTAGTGGCCATTCGGGGTCTAATGAAAAACTGTTTTTT.